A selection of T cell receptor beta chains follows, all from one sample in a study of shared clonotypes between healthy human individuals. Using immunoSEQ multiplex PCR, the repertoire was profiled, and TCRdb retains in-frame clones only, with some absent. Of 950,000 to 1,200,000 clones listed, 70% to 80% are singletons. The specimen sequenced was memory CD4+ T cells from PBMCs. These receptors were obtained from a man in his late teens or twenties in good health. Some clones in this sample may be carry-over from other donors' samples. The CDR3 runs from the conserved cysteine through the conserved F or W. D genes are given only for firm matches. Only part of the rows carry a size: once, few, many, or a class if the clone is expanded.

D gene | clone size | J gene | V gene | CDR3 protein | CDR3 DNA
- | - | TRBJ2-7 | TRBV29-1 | CSVGWAGLYEQYF | TGCAGCGTTGGGTGGGCGGGCCTTTACGAGCAGTACTTC
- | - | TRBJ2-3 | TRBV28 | CASSPTRGGTDTQYF | TGTGCCAGCAGTCCCACCCGAGGTGGCACAGATACGCAGTATTTT
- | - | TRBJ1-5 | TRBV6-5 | CASSLEYNQPQHF | TGTGCCAGCAGCCTAGAATACAATCAGCCCCAGCATTTT
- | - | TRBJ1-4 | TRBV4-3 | CASSQESGLGEKLFF | TGCGCCAGCAGCCAAGAGAGTGGGCTCGGAGAAAAACTGTTTTTT
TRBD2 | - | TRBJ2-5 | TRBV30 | CAWSVLRTSGIQETQYF | TGTGCCTGGAGTGTACTTCGGACTAGCGGGATCCAAGAGACCCAGTACTTC
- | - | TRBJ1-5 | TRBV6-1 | CASSDGEDQPQHF | TGTGCCAGCAGTGACGGGGAGGATCAGCCCCAGCATTTT
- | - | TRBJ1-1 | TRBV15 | CATSRGFRGAGTEAFF | TGTGCCACCAGCAGAGGATTTCGGGGGGCGGGCACTGAAGCTTTCTTT
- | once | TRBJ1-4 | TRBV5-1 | CASSGQTNEKLFF | TGCGCCAGCAGCGGACAGACCAATGAAAAACTGTTTTTT
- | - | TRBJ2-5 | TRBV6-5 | CASGRQFQETQYF | TGTGCCAGCGGCCGACAGTTTCAAGAGACCCAGTACTTC
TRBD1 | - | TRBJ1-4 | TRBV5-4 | CASSLANRGSEKLFF | TGTGCCAGCAGCTTGGCTAACAGGGGGTCTGAAAAACTGTTTTTT
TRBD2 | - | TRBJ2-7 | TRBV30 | CAWSTGLTYEQYF | TGTGCCTGGAGTACGGGACTAACCTACGAGCAGTACTTC
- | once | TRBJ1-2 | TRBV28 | CASSPPRGYGYTF | TGTGCCAGCAGTCCCCCGAGGGGCTATGGCTACACCTTC
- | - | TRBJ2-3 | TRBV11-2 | CASSRLISIYTDTQYF | TGTGCCAGCAGCCGCCTTATCAGCATCTACACAGATACGCAGTATTTT
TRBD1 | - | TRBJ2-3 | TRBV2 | CASSEEDRGADTQYF | TGTGCCAGCAGTGAAGAGGACAGGGGGGCGGATACGCAGTATTTT
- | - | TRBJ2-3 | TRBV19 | CASREGAAGTDTQYF | TGTGCCAGTCGGGAGGGGGCCGCGGGCACAGATACGCAGTATTTT
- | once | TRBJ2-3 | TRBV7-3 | CASSSFGTDTQYF | TGTGCCAGCTCGTCTTTTGGCACAGATACGCAGTATTTT
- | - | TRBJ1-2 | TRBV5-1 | CASTQNTASGGYTF | TGCGCCAGCACCCAAAACACCGCCTCCGGGGGCTACACCTTC
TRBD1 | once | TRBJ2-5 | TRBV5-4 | CASSLRRGQTETQYF | TGTGCCAGCAGCCTGCGCAGGGGGCAGACAGAGACCCAGTACTTC
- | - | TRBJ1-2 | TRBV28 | CASSLGGVPGYTF | TGTGCCAGCAGTTTGGGAGGGGTACCGGGCTACACCTTC
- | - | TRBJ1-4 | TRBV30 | CAWSDRGEKLFF | TGTGCCTGGAGTGACCGGGGAGAAAAACTGTTTTTT
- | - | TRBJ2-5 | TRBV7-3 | CASSFQGGETQYF | TGTGCCAGCAGCTTCCAGGGTGGGGAGACCCAGTACTTC
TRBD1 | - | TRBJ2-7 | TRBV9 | CASSSPPGQGTYEQYF | TGTGCCAGCAGCTCCCCCCCGGGACAGGGGACCTACGAGCAGTACTTC
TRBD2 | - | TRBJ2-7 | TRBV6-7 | CASRKLARSYEQYF | TGTGCCAGCAGAAAACTAGCGCGATCCTACGAGCAGTACTTC
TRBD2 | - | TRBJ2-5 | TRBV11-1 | CASSLDLAGGETQYF | TGTGCCAGCAGCTTAGACCTAGCGGGGGGCGAGACCCAGTACTTC
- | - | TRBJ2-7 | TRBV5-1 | CASSLTQDWPPYEQYF | TGCGCCAGCAGCTTGACCCAGGACTGGCCACCCTACGAGCAGTACTTC
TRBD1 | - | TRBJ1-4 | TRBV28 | CASSLRGQGPEKLFF | TGTGCCAGCAGTTTAAGAGGACAGGGCCCTGAAAAACTGTTTTTT
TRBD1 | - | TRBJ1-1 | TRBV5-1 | CASSLGQGRENTEAFF | TGCGCCAGCAGCTTGGGACAGGGTCGCGAGAACACTGAAGCTTTCTTT
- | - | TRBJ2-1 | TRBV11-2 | CASSPPPYNEQFF | TGTGCCAGCAGCCCCCCTCCTTACAATGAGCAGTTCTTC
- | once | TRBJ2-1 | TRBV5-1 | CASSLEWGYRTNEQFF | TGCGCCAGCAGCTTGGAGTGGGGGTATCGGACCAATGAGCAGTTCTTC
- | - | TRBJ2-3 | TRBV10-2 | CASSEFPRDMSAAQYF | TGCGCCAGCAGTGAGTTCCCCCGCGACATGTCCGCGGCGCAGTATTTT
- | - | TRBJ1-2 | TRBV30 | CAWSTRPRTSPYGYTF | TGTGCCTGGAGTACCCGCCCCCGGACCAGTCCCTATGGCTACACCTTC
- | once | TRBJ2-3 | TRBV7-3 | CASSIYTEADTQYF | TGTGCCAGCAGCATATACACAGAGGCAGATACGCAGTATTTT
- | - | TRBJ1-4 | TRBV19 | CAKWAKGPKKLFF | TGTGCCAAATGGGCGAAGGGGCCTAAAAAACTGTTTTTT
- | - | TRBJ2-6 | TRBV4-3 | CASSPHSGANVLTF | TGCGCCAGCAGCCCACACTCTGGGGCCAACGTCCTGACTTTC
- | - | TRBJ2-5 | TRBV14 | CASSQERSRETQYF | TGTGCCAGCAGCCAAGAAAGGTCCCGGGAGACCCAGTACTTC
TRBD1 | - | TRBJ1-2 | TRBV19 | CASRPRDSNYGYTF | TGTGCCAGTAGGCCCCGGGACAGTAACTATGGCTACACCTTC
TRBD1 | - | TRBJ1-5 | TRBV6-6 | CASSFDRGNQPQHF | TGTGCCAGCAGCTTTGACAGGGGCAATCAGCCCCAGCATTTT
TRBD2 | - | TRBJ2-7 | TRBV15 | CATSRDSDWGAGPHRYEQYF | TGTGCCACCAGCAGAGACAGTGATTGGGGAGCGGGACCGCATCGGTACGAGCAGTACTTC
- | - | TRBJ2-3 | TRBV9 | CASSVAAADTQYF | TGTGCCAGCAGCGTAGCAGCGGCAGATACGCAGTATTTT
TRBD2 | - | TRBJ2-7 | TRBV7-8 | CASSRSGSGYEQYF | TGTGCCAGCAGCCGGAGCGGGAGTGGGTACGAGCAGTACTTC
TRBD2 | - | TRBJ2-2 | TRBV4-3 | CASSQGGGSGRIGELFF | TGCGCCAGCAGCCAAGGAGGGGGCAGCGGGAGGATCGGGGAGCTGTTTTTT
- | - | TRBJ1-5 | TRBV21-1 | CASSKGDPPWEGPQHF | TGTGCCAGCAGCAAAGGAGACCCCCCTTGGGAAGGGCCCCAGCATTTT
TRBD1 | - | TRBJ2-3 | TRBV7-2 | CASSLAGTGGGTDTQYF | TGTGCCAGCAGCTTAGCGGGGACAGGGGGTGGCACAGATACGCAGTATTTT
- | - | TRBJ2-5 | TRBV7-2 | CASSQNEGKETQYF | TGTGCCAGCAGCCAAAATGAAGGGAAGGAGACCCAGTACTTC
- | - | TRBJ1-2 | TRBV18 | CASSPPDTPYYGYTF | TGTGCCAGCTCACCACCAGATACTCCCTACTATGGCTACACCTTC
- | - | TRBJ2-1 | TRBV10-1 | CASSEVGRGKNEQFF | TGCGCCAGCAGTGAGGTAGGCAGGGGAAAGAATGAGCAGTTCTTC
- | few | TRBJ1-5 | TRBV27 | CASSFLGRLGNQPQHF | TGTGCCAGCAGTTTCCTTGGAAGGTTGGGCAATCAGCCCCAGCATTTT
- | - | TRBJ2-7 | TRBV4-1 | CASSHLVQTYEQYF | TGCGCCAGCAGCCATTTGGTACAGACCTACGAGCAGTACTTC